The T cell receptor (beta chain) under discussion was sequenced for a study of cytomegalovirus exposure and HLA in healthy donors. Broader study findings: The listing of roughly 160 TCR beta chains classed them as cytomegalovirus-associated.

Trimming took 4 bases from V and 0 from J, leaving 4 bases between them. Germline CDR1 reads GTSNPN; CDR2 reads SVGIG (reference sequence). The CDR3 loop spans 12 amino acids. 13 Jbeta primers and 60 Vbeta primers were used for the PCR. Assay used: immunoSEQ multiplex PCR; TCRdb lists only in-frame clones, some missing. This table has 160,000 or so clones, around four fifths appearing once. Notes on this clone: Antigen unknown.

The sequencing sample was made of PBMCs. The source is a woman under 40 in good health and CMV-seronegative. The chain carries TRBV30 and TRBJ1-3; no clear D gene. The CDR3 DNA is TGTGCCTGGACAGACTCTGGAAACACCATATATTTT. Its protein is CAWTDSGNTIYF.